This entry is about one T cell receptor (beta chain). Its antigen remains unidentified. This specimen belongs to a study of cytomegalovirus exposure and HLA in healthy donors. Whole-study context: A prior study identified approximately 120 million unique TCR beta sequences from 200 million or so T cells. Whole-study findings and limits: The study listed approximately 160 cytomegalovirus-associated TCR beta chains. Fewer N-insertions than the roughly 630-donor mean were reportedly shown by an Asian-associated ancestry cluster in a later analysis.

V was shortened by 0 bases and J by 6 bases, with 14 bases between the two germline ends. This CDR3 has 16 amino acids. The germline CDR1 and CDR2 sequences are WNHNN and SYGVQD (reference sequence). The study ran its PCR with 60 Vbeta and 13 Jbeta primers. Profiling relied on immunoSEQ multiplex PCR, and the TCRdb table lists in-frame clones only, not all of them. The table records roughly 100,000 clones, roughly four fifths of them present only once. The sample consisted of PBMCs. The sequence came from a man aged 45-60 years in good health and CMV-seronegative. J is TRBJ2-2 and V is TRBV10-1, with D tentatively TRBD2 (6 bases). CDR3 sequence (DNA): TGCGCCAGCAGTGAGTCGGCAGCTAGCGAATCCGGGGAGCTGTTTTTT. Its translation: CASSESAASESGELFF.